This TCR beta chain was recorded in a study of T cells in Graves' hyperthyroidism and ophthalmopathy. Amplified TCR beta CDR3 regions came from RNA transcripts. In the first-round RT-PCR of the TCR CDR3, the HTBI primer set was used. One entry per CDR3 protein, called by TCRdb with MiXCR from the multiplex PCR reads. Among about 580,000 distinct CDR3 sequences listed, about 14% were seen once. This clonotype came up a few times. Material for sequencing was blood. The receptor's source is a young woman with Graves' hyperthyroidism that later progressed to Graves' ophthalmopathy.

CDR3 residues: CASSLIGLAGEETQYF. The CDR3 DNA is TGCGCCAGCAGCTTGATCGGCCTAGCGGGAGAAGAGACCCAGTACTTC. This chain uses TRBV5-1 with TRBJ2-5; 10 bases are shared with TRBD2. J was trimmed by 3 bases and V by 1 base; bases with no gene match: 6. Germline CDR1 SGHRS, CDR2 YFSETQ. CDR3 length: 16 residues. Full variable domain (remainder filled in from reference TRBV5-1 and TRBJ2-5): KAGVTQTPRYLIKTRGQQVTLSCSPISGHRSVSWYQQTPGQGLQFLFEYFSETQRNKGNFPGRFSGRQFSNSRSEMNVSTLELGDSALYLCASSLIGLAGEETQYFGPGTRLLVL.